The T cell receptor beta chain described here comes from a study of CD8+ T cells in alopecia areata. Study background: Affected scalp percentage gauged treated patients' severity. Overall study findings and caveats: Expanded CD8+ clones among the top 100, as well as scalp clonality, were significantly decreased by tofacitinib. Sharing of TCR sequences between patients (possibly for HLA-related reasons) was less clear than in mice. Especially in alopecia totalis/universalis, lesional scalp showed greater clonality than normal scalp did.

Documented treatment: oral pan-JAK inhibitor, 5-10 mg twice daily. Trimming took off 8 bases at V and 5 bases at J, with 19 bases between the two ends. Germline CDR1 is MDHEN and CDR2 is SYDVKM. This CDR3 contains 15 residues. Sequencing relied on a cDNA template that was reverse transcribed from extracted RNA. The assay was immunoSEQ multiplex PCR, and TCRdb's table has in-frame clones only and misses some. The data hold roughly 210,000 clones, with about 40% observed a single time. This clone occurred many times. What it binds is not known. The receptor's source is a human donor with alopecia areata. The sample was CD4+ T cells sorted from blood, taken at roughly week 36, from a patient treated with tofacitinib. The rearrangement joins TRBV28 to TRBJ1-5; a weak D match, TRBD1 (5 bases). The CDR3, as DNA: TGTGCCAGCGCAACCCGGGGCCGAGGATATCAGCCCCAGCATTTT. It encodes CASATRGRGYQPQHF.